Listed below are T cell receptor beta chains from one sample, sequenced in a study of blood T cell repertoires in COVID-19. Assay used: immunoSEQ multiplex PCR; TCRdb lists only in-frame clones, some missing. The top ten hold 2% to 3% of the sample, which has 48,000 or so clones, 65% to 90% seen once. Sample: peripheral blood. The receptor source for this set is a woman at least 80 years old with COVID-19, enrolled during active disease. The CDR3 runs from the conserved cysteine through the conserved F or W. The order of the fields is clone size, V gene, J gene, D gene, CDR3 protein, CDR3 DNA. The D gene is left open where the match is weak. The size field is filled for only some rows; it gives once, few, many or a size class.

once,TRBV5-1,TRBJ2-3,TRBD2,CASSFGGRATDTQYF,TGCGCCAGCAGCTTTGGCGGGAGGGCGACAGATACGCAGTATTTT
.,TRBV29-1,TRBJ2-4,TRBD2,CSVSPESGGGPAYF,TGCAGCGTGTCCCCCGAAAGCGGGGGTGGCCCGGCGTACTTC
.,TRBV7-9,TRBJ2-7,TRBD1,CASSLGQGAYEQYF,TGTGCCAGCAGCTTGGGGCAGGGGGCCTACGAGCAGTACTTC
once,TRBV19,TRBJ2-1,TRBD2,CASREAGQSREQFF,TGTGCCAGTAGGGAAGCGGGGCAATCACGTGAGCAGTTCTTC
.,TRBV4-1,TRBJ1-1,.,CASSTRVGGPTMNTEAFF,TGCGCCAGCAGCACCCGGGTGGGGGGACCCACTATGAACACTGAAGCTTTCTTT
.,TRBV9,TRBJ1-2,.,CASSAEGRGYYGYTF,TGTGCCAGCAGCGCCGAAGGAAGGGGGTACTATGGCTACACCTTC
.,TRBV6-5,TRBJ2-1,.,CASSYSGGPSYNEQFF,TGTGCCAGCAGTTACAGCGGAGGCCCCTCCTACAATGAGCAGTTCTTC
.,TRBV7-3,TRBJ1-2,.,CASSSGVYGYTF,TGTGCCAGCAGCTCCGGAGTCTATGGCTACACCTTC
.,TRBV2,TRBJ2-7,.,CASSELQLMTYEQYF,TGTGCCAGCAGTGAACTACAGCTGATGACCTACGAGCAGTACTTC
.,TRBV7-2,TRBJ2-2,.,CASSLVGGSGELFF,TGTGCCAGCAGCTTAGTTGGGGGGTCCGGGGAGCTGTTTTTT
.,TRBV5-1,TRBJ2-4,.,CASSALQGGAKNIQYF,TGCGCCAGCAGCGCCCTTCAAGGCGGTGCCAAAAACATTCAGTACTTC
.,TRBV3-1/TRBV3-2,TRBJ2-4,.,CASSRLAKNIQYF,TGTGCCAGCAGCCGACTAGCCAAAAACATTCAGTACTTC
.,TRBV29-1,TRBJ1-5,TRBD1,CSVGDSRNQPQHF,TGCAGCGTCGGGGACAGCCGCAATCAGCCCCAGCATTTT
.,TRBV6-6,TRBJ1-3,.,CASWLSGNTIYF,TGTGCCAGCTGGCTCTCTGGAAACACCATATATTTT
few,TRBV6-5,TRBJ1-2,.,CASRRRGDGYTF,TGTGCCAGCAGACGCAGGGGCGATGGCTACACCTTC
.,TRBV19,TRBJ2-7,TRBD1,CASSTAGTGAYEQYF,TGTGCCAGTAGTACCGCCGGGACAGGGGCCTACGAGCAGTACTTC
.,TRBV10-3,TRBJ2-7,.,CAISEGDDRYYEQYF,TGTGCCATCAGTGAGGGGGATGACAGGTACTACGAGCAGTACTTC
.,TRBV6-5,TRBJ1-4,TRBD1,CASSSTGTGDEKLFF,TGTGCCAGCAGTTCCACCGGGACAGGGGATGAAAAACTGTTTTTT
.,TRBV5-8,TRBJ2-1,TRBD2,CASSLESGGAASVLGEQFF,TGTGCCAGCAGCTTGGAAAGCGGGGGGGCTGCATCGGTATTGGGTGAGCAGTTCTTC
.,TRBV7-8,TRBJ1-6,TRBD1,CASSIGQVENSPLHF,TGTGCCAGCAGCATAGGACAGGTGGAAAATTCACCCCTCCACTTT
.,TRBV7-9,TRBJ1-5,.,CASSRGDQPQHF,TGTGCCAGCAGCAGAGGCGATCAGCCCCAGCATTTT
.,TRBV27,TRBJ1-1,TRBD1,CASSALRDRGGNTEAFF,TGTGCCAGCAGCGCGCTCCGGGACAGGGGCGGTAACACTGAAGCTTTCTTT
.,TRBV7-9,TRBJ2-7,.,CASSPQGAEQYF,TGTGCCAGCAGCCCTCAAGGGGCCGAGCAGTACTTC
.,TRBV7-8,TRBJ2-7,.,CASSSSRIYEQYF,TGTGCCAGCAGCTCATCTAGAATCTACGAGCAGTACTTC
few,TRBV2,TRBJ2-7,.,CASSDIPGNGAYEQYF,TGTGCCAGCAGTGATATACCGGGGAATGGGGCCTACGAGCAGTACTTC
.,TRBV29-1,TRBJ1-2,TRBD1,CSVEGRRQGAYDYTF,TGCAGCGTTGAAGGCCGGCGGCAGGGGGCGTATGACTACACCTTC
once,TRBV6-5,TRBJ1-2,.,CASRSRGGNYGYTF,TGTGCCAGCAGAAGCAGGGGTGGAAACTATGGCTACACCTTC
.,TRBV29-1,TRBJ1-2,.,CSVDPGLGPGGYTF,TGCAGCGTTGACCCGGGCTTGGGGCCAGGGGGCTACACCTTC
.,TRBV11-2,TRBJ2-7,TRBD1,CASSLNRGTEQYF,TGTGCCAGCAGCTTGAACAGGGGTACCGAGCAGTACTTC
.,TRBV5-5,TRBJ1-5,TRBD1,CASSRAGGNQPQHF,TGTGCCAGCAGCCGTGCAGGGGGGAATCAGCCCCAGCATTTT
.,TRBV19,TRBJ2-3,TRBD2,CASSIRLAGGPGTDTQYF,TGTGCCAGTAGTATCCGGCTAGCGGGGGGGCCTGGCACAGATACGCAGTATTTT
few,TRBV2,TRBJ2-3,.,CASKSYTDTQYF,TGTGCCAGCAAGAGCTACACAGATACGCAGTATTTT
.,TRBV5-8,TRBJ1-2,.,CASSLLNEQSIYGYTF,TGTGCCAGCAGCTTATTGAACGAACAGTCGATCTATGGCTACACCTTC
once,TRBV9,TRBJ1-2,.,CASSTGRAFGYTF,TGTGCCAGCAGCACAGGTCGGGCCTTTGGCTACACCTTC
.,TRBV23-1,TRBJ2-6,.,CASSQQEQGSGANVLTF,TGCGCCAGCAGTCAACAAGAACAGGGCTCTGGGGCCAACGTCCTGACTTTC
.,TRBV7-9,TRBJ2-7,TRBD1,CASSFTGQGQNEQYF,TGTGCCAGCAGCTTTACAGGACAGGGGCAAAACGAGCAGTACTTC
once,TRBV7-9,TRBJ1-1,TRBD1,CASGGQGRAFF,TGTGCCAGCGGAGGACAGGGGAGAGCTTTCTTT
.,TRBV6-5,TRBJ1-5,TRBD1,CASSLHRGRNQPQHF,TGTGCCAGCAGCCTACACAGGGGGCGAAATCAGCCCCAGCATTTT
.,TRBV30,TRBJ1-5,.,CAWSPRTLVYQPQHF,TGTGCCTGGAGTCCAAGGACATTGGTTTATCAGCCCCAGCATTTT
.,TRBV2,TRBJ1-5,TRBD1,CASRSGTGNQPQHF,TGTGCCAGCAGGTCCGGGACAGGAAATCAGCCCCAGCATTTT
.,TRBV5-1,TRBJ1-1,.,CASSLGGRNTEAFF,TGCGCCAGCAGCTTGGGTGGCAGGAACACTGAAGCTTTCTTT
.,TRBV2,TRBJ1-4,.,CASSESGTTNEKLFF,TGTGCCAGCAGCGAATCAGGAACAACTAATGAAAAACTGTTTTTT
few,TRBV6-5,TRBJ2-1,TRBD2,CASSYASGRAGEQFF,TGTGCCAGCAGTTATGCTAGCGGGAGGGCTGGGGAGCAGTTCTTC
.,TRBV11-3,TRBJ2-2,TRBD1,CASRMDRGHTGELFF,TGTGCCAGCAGGATGGACAGGGGGCACACCGGGGAGCTGTTTTTT
.,TRBV20-1,TRBJ1-5,.,CSASLSKGAQHF,TGCAGTGCTAGTCTATCCAAGGGAGCCCAGCATTTT
.,TRBV7-9,TRBJ2-7,.,CASSLGGGSYEQYF,TGTGCCAGCAGCTTGGGGGGCGGGAGCTACGAGCAGTACTTC
.,TRBV18,TRBJ2-3,TRBD1,CASSRTGGTDTQYF,TGTGCCAGCTCACGGACAGGGGGCACAGATACGCAGTATTTT
.,TRBV3-1/TRBV3-2,TRBJ1-1,TRBD1,CASSQGGQSNTEAFF,TGTGCCAGCAGCCAAGGGGGACAGTCGAACACTGAAGCTTTCTTT
.,TRBV18,TRBJ1-2,.,CASSPRQINYGYTF,TGTGCCAGCTCACCCCGACAGATTAACTATGGCTACACCTTC
.,TRBV5-5,TRBJ1-1,TRBD1,CASSRTGGTGTEAFF,TGTGCCAGCAGCCGAACAGGGGGAACGGGCACTGAAGCTTTCTTT
once,TRBV28,TRBJ2-2,.,CASSSQYSGKPNTGELFF,TGTGCCAGCAGTTCTCAATATAGCGGTAAACCGAACACCGGGGAGCTGTTTTTT